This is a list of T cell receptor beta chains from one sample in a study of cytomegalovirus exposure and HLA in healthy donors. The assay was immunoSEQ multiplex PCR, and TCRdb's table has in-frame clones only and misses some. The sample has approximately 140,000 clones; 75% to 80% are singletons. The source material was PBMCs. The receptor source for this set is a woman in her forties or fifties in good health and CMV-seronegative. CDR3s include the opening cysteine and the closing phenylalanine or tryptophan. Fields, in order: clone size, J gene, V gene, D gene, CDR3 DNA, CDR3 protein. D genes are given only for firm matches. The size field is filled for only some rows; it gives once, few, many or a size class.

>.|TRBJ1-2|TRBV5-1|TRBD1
TGCGCCAGCAGCTTGGGGGGACAGGGGGCTGGATATGGCTACACCTTC
CASSLGGQGAGYGYTF
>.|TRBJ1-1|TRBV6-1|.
TGTGCCAGCTTGGGGGCGGACACTGAAGCTTTCTTT
CASLGADTEAFF
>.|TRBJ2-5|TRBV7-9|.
TGTTCCAGCAGCTTTCGTGGAGGGTCCGGTAGAGAGACCCAGTACTTC
CSSSFRGGSGRETQYF
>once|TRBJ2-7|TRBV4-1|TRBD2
TGCGCCAGCAGCCAAGTTACTAGCGGGGAGTTCTCCTACGAGCAGTACTTC
CASSQVTSGEFSYEQYF
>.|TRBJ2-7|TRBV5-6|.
TGTGCCAGCAGCTTGGATCTACAGGCCTACGAGCAGTACTTC
CASSLDLQAYEQYF
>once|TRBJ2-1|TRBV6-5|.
TGTGCCAGCAGCTACGGACTCTACAATGAGCAGTTCTTC
CASSYGLYNEQFF
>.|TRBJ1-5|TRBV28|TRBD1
TGTGCCAGCAATCGGAGGACAGGGGTAAAGCCCCAGCATTTT
CASNRRTGVKPQHF
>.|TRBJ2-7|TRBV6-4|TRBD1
TGTGCCAGCAGAAACCGGGACAGGACGCAAATTCGTACCTACGAGCAGTACTTC
CASRNRDRTQIRTYEQYF
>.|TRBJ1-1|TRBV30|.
TGTGCCTGGAGTGTACAAATCAATGATGCTTTCTTT
CAWSVQINDAFF
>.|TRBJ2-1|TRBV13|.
TGTGCCAGCAGCTTAGTGGTTAGGGCGGGGGCCCTATACAATGAGCAGTTCTTC
CASSLVVRAGALYNEQFF
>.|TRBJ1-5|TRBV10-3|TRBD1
TGTGCCATCAGTCGAGGACAGGGTGAACAGCCCCAGCATTTT
CAISRGQGEQPQHF
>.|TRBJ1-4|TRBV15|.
TGTGCCACCAGCAGAGATACCGGGACTTATCAGGCCGGGCTGTTTTTT
CATSRDTGTYQAGLFF
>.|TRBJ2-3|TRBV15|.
TGTGCCACCAGCAGAGATGCGAACAGCTTAGGAGATACGCAGTATTTT
CATSRDANSLGDTQYF
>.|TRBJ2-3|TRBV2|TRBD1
TGTGCCAGCAGTGATGGGACAGGGTGGAAAGATACGCAGTATTTT
CASSDGTGWKDTQYF
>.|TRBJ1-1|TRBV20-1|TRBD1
TGCAGTGCTTTTACAGGGGGTGAAGCTTTCTTT
CSAFTGGEAFF
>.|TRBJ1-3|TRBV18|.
TGTGCCAGCTCACTATCAACAGCCCGCTCTGGAAACACCATATATTTT
CASSLSTARSGNTIYF
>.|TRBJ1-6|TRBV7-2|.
TGTGCCAGCAGCTTAGGGGGCAGCTGGACTAATTCACCCCTCCACTTT
CASSLGGSWTNSPLHF
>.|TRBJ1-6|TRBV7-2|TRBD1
TGTGCCAGCAGCTTGGACAGGGGAGATAATTCACCCCTCCACTTT
CASSLDRGDNSPLHF
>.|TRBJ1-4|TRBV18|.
TGTGCCAGCTCACCACCCCCGGGGGATAATGAAAAACTGTTTTTT
CASSPPPGDNEKLFF
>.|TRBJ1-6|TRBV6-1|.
TGTGCCAGCAGTGAAGGGCAGGGGAATTCACCCCTCCACTTT
CASSEGQGNSPLHF
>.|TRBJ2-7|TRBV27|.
TGTGCCAGCAGTCTTACCGGCGGGCCCGCCGAGCAGTACTTC
CASSLTGGPAEQYF
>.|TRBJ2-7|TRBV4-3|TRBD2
TGCGCCAGCAGCCAAGATAGGGGAAGCGGGGGTTACGAGCAGTACTTC
CASSQDRGSGGYEQYF
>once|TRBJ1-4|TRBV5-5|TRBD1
TGTGCCAGCAGCTCGGACAGGGGAACTTATAGTGGCGAAAAACTGTTTTTT
CASSSDRGTYSGEKLFF
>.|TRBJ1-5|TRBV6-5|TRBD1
TGTGCCAGCAGTTACCAAAGGACAGGTTATCAGCCCCAGCATTTT
CASSYQRTGYQPQHF
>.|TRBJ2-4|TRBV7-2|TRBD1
TGTGCCAGCAGCCCTCAGGGGGACAAAAACATTCAGTACTTC
CASSPQGDKNIQYF
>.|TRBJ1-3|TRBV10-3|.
TGTGCCATCAGTGAGGGGGAGCTCGCTGGAAACACCATATATTTT
CAISEGELAGNTIYF
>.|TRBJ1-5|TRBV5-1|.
TGCGCCAGCAGCCCGGAGGGTGGCCAGCCCCAGCATTTT
CASSPEGGQPQHF
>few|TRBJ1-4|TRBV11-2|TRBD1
TGTGCCAGCAGCTTAGGCACTACAGGGGGACTTGCAACTAATGAAAAACTGTTTTTT
CASSLGTTGGLATNEKLFF
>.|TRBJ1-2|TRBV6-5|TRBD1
TGTGCCAGCAGTCAGACAGGGTGGTATGGCTACACCTTC
CASSQTGWYGYTF
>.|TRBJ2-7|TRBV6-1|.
TGTGCCAGCAGTGAGTGGTCGGAACGGGGGGCCGGGGAGCAGTACTTC
CASSEWSERGAGEQYF
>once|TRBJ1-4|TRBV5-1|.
TGCGCCAGCAGCTTGAGGTGGGGGCAAGATGAAAAACTGTTTTTT
CASSLRWGQDEKLFF
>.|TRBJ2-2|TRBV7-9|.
TGTGCCAGCAGCTTAGACGGAGCCACAGGGGAGCTGTTTTTT
CASSLDGATGELFF
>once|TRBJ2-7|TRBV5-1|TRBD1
TGCGCCAGCAGCCTCCGGGACAGAACCTACGAGCAGTACTTC
CASSLRDRTYEQYF
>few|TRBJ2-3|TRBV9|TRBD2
TGTGCCAGCAGCCCTCTCGGGGGGGCCTTCACAGATACGCAGTATTTT
CASSPLGGAFTDTQYF
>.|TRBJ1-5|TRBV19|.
TGTGCCAGCGCCATAACGGGTGGCAATCAGCCCCAGCATTTT
CASAITGGNQPQHF
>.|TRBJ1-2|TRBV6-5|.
TGTGCCAGCGGATCAGGGGACTATGGCTACACCTTC
CASGSGDYGYTF
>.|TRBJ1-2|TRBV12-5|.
TGTGCTAGTGGTTGGCACCGGGGAGGGGCTAACTATGGCTACACCTTC
CASGWHRGGANYGYTF
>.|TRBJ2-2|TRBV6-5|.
TGTGCCAGCATATTGTACAACGGGGAGCTGTTTTTT
CASILYNGELFF
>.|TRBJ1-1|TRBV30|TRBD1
TGTGCCTGGAGCACTGGACAGGGGGGGTGGATTTACACTGAAGCTTTCTTT
CAWSTGQGGWIYTEAFF
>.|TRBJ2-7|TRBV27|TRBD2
TGTGCCAGCAGTTTATACGCCGGGACTAGCTTCTCCGAGCAGTACTTC
CASSLYAGTSFSEQYF
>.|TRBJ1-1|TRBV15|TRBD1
TGTGCCACCAGCAACAGGGGGGTCACTGAAGCTTTCTTT
CATSNRGVTEAFF
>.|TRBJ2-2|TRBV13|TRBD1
TGTGCCAGCAGCTTAGGCCGTAGGCAGGGGGCATACACCGGGGAGCTGTTTTTT
CASSLGRRQGAYTGELFF
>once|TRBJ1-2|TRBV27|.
TGTGCCAGCAGTTTACGCCGGGGAGAGGTTGGCTACACCTTC
CASSLRRGEVGYTF
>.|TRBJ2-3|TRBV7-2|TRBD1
TGTGCCAGCAGCCTACGGACAGGCACGCAGTATTTT
CASSLRTGTQYF
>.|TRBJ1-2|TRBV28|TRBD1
TGTGCCAGCTCAACAGGGGACTATGGCTACACCTTC
CASSTGDYGYTF
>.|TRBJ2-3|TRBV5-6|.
TGTGCCAGCAGCTTGATAACCACATCAGCAGATACGCAGTATTTT
CASSLITTSADTQYF
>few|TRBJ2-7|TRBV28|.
TGTGCCAGCGGGCGATCGAATTACTACGAGCAGTACTTC
CASGRSNYYEQYF
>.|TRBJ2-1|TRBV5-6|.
TGTGCCACTAGGGGGATACTACGCAATGAGCAGTTCTTC
CATRGILRNEQFF